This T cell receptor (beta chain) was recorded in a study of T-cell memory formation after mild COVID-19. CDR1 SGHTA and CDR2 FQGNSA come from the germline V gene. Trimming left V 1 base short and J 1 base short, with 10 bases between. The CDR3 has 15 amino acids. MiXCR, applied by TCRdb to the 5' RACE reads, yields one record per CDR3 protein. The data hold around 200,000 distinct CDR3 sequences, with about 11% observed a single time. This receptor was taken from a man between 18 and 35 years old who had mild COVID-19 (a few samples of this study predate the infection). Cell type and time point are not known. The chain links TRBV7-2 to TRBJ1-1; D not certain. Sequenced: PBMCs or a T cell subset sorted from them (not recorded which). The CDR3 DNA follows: TGTGCCAGCAGCTTAGGTAGACACCAGAACACTGAAGCTTTCTTT. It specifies CASSLGRHQNTEAFF.